This paragraph reports one TCR beta chain. The antigen remains undetermined. This sample was included in a study of radiotherapy plus CTLA-4 blockade in lung cancer. In the study overall: Patients showed objective responses in 15% to 20% of cases, and disease control was achieved by about 30%. Study-wide results and caveats: Blood saw expansion of tumor-derived TCR clones after radiotherapy plus ipilimumab. Early clone dynamics of blood T cells, plus interferon-beta, reportedly predicted response best.

The CDR3 covers 15 residues. Germline V CDR1 and CDR2: LNHDA, SQIVND (reference sequence). Germline trimming cut 1 base from V and 5 bases from J; bases unmatched to any gene: 4. The table came from immunoSEQ multiplex PCR; TCRdb's copy has only in-frame clones and leaves some out. This sample has approximately 94,000 clones, with roughly 80% found just once. This clonotype originated in a human donor with non-small cell lung cancer that progressed on radiotherapy plus ipilimumab. The genes are TRBV19 and TRBJ2-5; 10 bases align to TRBD2. The sample here was peripheral blood, taken from a patient treated with radiotherapy plus ipilimumab. CDR3 region: CASSIGLAGAETQYF. The CDR3 region has the DNA TGTGCCAGTAGTATAGGCCTAGCGGGAGCGGAGACCCAGTACTTC. Looking up the rest from reference TRBV19 and TRBJ2-5 gives the full variable domain: DGGITQSPKYLFRKEGQNVTLSCEQNLNHDAMYWYRQDPGQGLRLIYYSQIVNDFQKGDIAEGYSVSREKKESFPLTVTSAQKNPTAFYLCASSIGLAGAETQYFGPGTRLLVL.